These 7 T cell receptor beta chains came from one sample sequenced in a study of OX40 agonist ivuxolimab in advanced cancers. Library construction relied on the immunoSEQ multiplex PCR assay. As stored in TCRdb, this immuneACCESS dataset retains in-frame rearrangements with V and J assigned. A fraction of the clones does not appear; measured against another copy, unresolved V genes explain less than half of the discrepancy, and the remainder lacks a known reason. The sample table records about 20,000 clones; over 80% of these occur just once. 58% of the sample is held by the ten biggest clonotypes. The sequencing here drew on CD4+ or CD8+ T cells sorted from blood, taken in a trial of the OX40 agonist ivuxolimab. Receptors originate from an adult with an advanced solid tumor such as melanoma, head and neck, liver or kidney cancer.

The chain joins TRBV19 to TRBJ1-5; possibly TRBD1 for D (6 bases). Germline values: CDR1 LNHDA, CDR2 SQIVND (reference sequence). The CDR3 runs to 16 residues. V gave up 8 bases and J gave up 2 bases, with 19 bases separating them. Here the CDR3 DNA reads TGTGCCAGTCACCCCGGCGGGGGCGCGGGCAATCAGCCCCAGCATTTT. Translated, it gives CASHPGGGAGNQPQHF.

The V call is TRBV15, the J call TRBJ2-3, with D unclear. Trimming stripped 1 base from V and 0 bases from J, with 11 bases between. CDR3 length: 16 residues. Per the germline V gene, CDR1 is LNHNV and CDR2 is YYDKDF (reference sequence). In DNA, the CDR3 is TGTGCCACCAGCAGAGGGCCTGAACCTAGCACAGATACGCAGTATTTT. The encoded protein is CATSRGPEPSTDTQYF.

This clone was observed once. The J gene is TRBJ1-6, the V gene TRBV2; the match to TRBD1 covers 7 bases. V shed 5 bases and J 1 base; nucleotides not matched to a gene: 5. Germline CDR1 reads SNHLY; CDR2 reads FYNNEI. The length of the CDR3 is 16 residues. CDR3 protein: CASSRDRESYNSPLHF. The DNA of the CDR3 is TGTGCCAGCAGTAGAGACAGGGAATCCTATAATTCACCCCTCCACTTT.

This chain links TRBV4-1 with TRBJ1-1; TRBD1 is a possible D gene (6 bases). Trimming left V 0 bases short and J 4 bases short, with 15 bases between. This CDR3 contains 16 residues. The germline CDR1 and CDR2 sequences are MGHRA and YSYEKL. The CDR3 nucleotides are TGCGCCAGCAGCCAAGATGAGGGGGGTGAGGGCACTGAAGCTTTCTTT. Protein: CASSQDEGGEGTEAFF.

The chain joins TRBV7-2 to TRBJ2-7; possible D gene TRBD2, 6 bases. Trimming removed 0 bases at V and 3 bases at J, with 27 bases between. Germline V CDR1 and CDR2: SGHTA, FQGNSA. The CDR3 runs 20 residues. CDR3 nucleotide sequence: TGTGCCAGCAGCTTAGCCCCCATTTGGAGGGCCGGACCGCACAACTACGAGCAGTACTTC. This encodes CASSLAPIWRAGPHNYEQYF.

The V gene is TRBV7-9, the J gene TRBJ2-7, with D hard to call. The CDR3 length is 13 residues. The germline CDR1 and CDR2 sequences are SEHNR and FQNEAQ (reference sequence). V lost 5 bases and J 3 bases, leaving 11 bases between the germline ends. CDR3 region: CASSPRASYEQYF. The CDR3 bases are TGTGCCAGCAGCCCCCGGGCGAGCTACGAGCAGTACTTC.

The J gene is TRBJ1-3, the V gene TRBV7-9; D unresolved. This CDR3 is built from 12 residues. Germline V lookup: CDR1 SEHNR, CDR2 FQNEAQ (reference sequence). The V end lost 6 bases, the J end lost 4 bases, and 7 bases lay between the germline ends. Here the CDR3 DNA reads TGTGCCAGCAGTTTCACAGGAAACACCATATATTTT. Protein product: CASSFTGNTIYF.